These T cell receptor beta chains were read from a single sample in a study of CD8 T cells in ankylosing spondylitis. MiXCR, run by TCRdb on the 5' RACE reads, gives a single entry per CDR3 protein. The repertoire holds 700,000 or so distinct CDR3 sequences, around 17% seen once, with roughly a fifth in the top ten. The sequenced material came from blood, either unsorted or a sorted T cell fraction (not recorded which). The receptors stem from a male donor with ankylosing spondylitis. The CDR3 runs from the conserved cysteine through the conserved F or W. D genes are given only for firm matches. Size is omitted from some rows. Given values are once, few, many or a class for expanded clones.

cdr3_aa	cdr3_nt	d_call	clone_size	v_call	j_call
CASSPALQGVEPQHF	TGTGCCAGCAGCCCCGCACTACAGGGAGTGGAGCCCCAGCATTTT	-	-	TRBV7-9	TRBJ1-5
CASSPRQGLTPQHF	TGTGCCAGCAGCCCCAGACAGGGCCTAACGCCCCAGCATTTT	TRBD1	few	TRBV3-1	TRBJ1-5
CASRVSGSEKLFF	TGTGCCAGCAGAGTATCGGGGAGTGAAAAACTGTTTTTT	-	few	TRBV25-1	TRBJ1-4
CASSAQPRTSGRGDTQYF	TGTGCCAGCAGCGCTCAGCCCCGGACTAGCGGGAGGGGGGATACGCAGTATTTT	TRBD2	few	TRBV9	TRBJ2-3
CASSTGVGAYNEQFF	TGTGCCAGCAGCACGGGAGTAGGCGCCTACAATGAGCAGTTCTTC	-	-	TRBV7-2	TRBJ2-1
CASSLSSSGYTGELFF	TGCGCCAGCAGCTTGAGTTCTAGCGGATACACCGGGGAGCTGTTTTTT	TRBD2	-	TRBV5-1	TRBJ2-2
CATSDTTLKDTQYF	TGTGCCACCAGTGATACGACGCTCAAAGATACGCAGTATTTT	-	few	TRBV24-1	TRBJ2-3
CSSTSRRQGPYEQYF	TGCAGCTCCACGAGTCGGAGACAGGGTCCCTACGAGCAGTACTTC	TRBD1	few	TRBV20-1	TRBJ2-7
CSVEARTGSSYEQYF	TGCAGCGTTGAGGCTAGGACAGGGAGCTCCTACGAGCAGTACTTC	TRBD1	few	TRBV29-1	TRBJ2-7
CATTELSGEQFF	TGTGCGACCACTGAATTAAGCGGGGAGCAGTTCTTC	-	-	TRBV12-3/TRBV12-4	TRBJ2-1
CASSEGPINEQFF	TGTGCCAGCAGTGAAGGTCCGATCAATGAGCAGTTCTTC	-	few	TRBV2	TRBJ2-1
CASSLRSEPSRGQQYF	TGCGCCAGCAGCTTGAGGTCGGAGCCCTCCCGGGGGCAGCAGTACTTC	-	-	TRBV5-1	TRBJ2-7
CASSQIIPGQGRNQPQHF	TGTGCCAGCAGCCAAATTATCCCGGGACAGGGCCGCAATCAGCCCCAGCATTTT	TRBD1	few	TRBV4-2	TRBJ1-5
CSVEDRGRGPYEQYF	TGCAGCGTTGAAGATCGTGGGCGGGGGCCCTACGAGCAGTACTTC	-	few	TRBV29-1	TRBJ2-7
CASTLGGGTYEQYF	TGTGCCAGCACCCTGGGGGGAGGGACCTACGAGCAGTACTTC	TRBD2	many	TRBV12-3/TRBV12-4	TRBJ2-7
CASSHPGSTSYEQYF	TGTGCCAGCAGCCACCCGGGCTCCACTTCCTACGAGCAGTACTTC	-	-	TRBV7-2	TRBJ2-7
CASSTQTGAGYTF	TGCGCCAGCAGCACTCAGACGGGAGCGGGCTACACCTTC	-	-	TRBV5-1	TRBJ1-2
CASSLQGRVGEKLFF	TGTGCCAGCAGTTTGCAGGGGAGGGTCGGCGAAAAACTGTTTTTT	-	few	TRBV27	TRBJ1-4
CSVLRGISEKLFF	TGCAGCGTCCTTCGGGGGATCTCTGAAAAACTGTTTTTT	-	few	TRBV29-1	TRBJ1-4
CASSLALAGGNTDTQYF	TGTGCCAGCAGCTTAGCCCTTGCGGGGGGGAACACAGATACGCAGTATTTT	TRBD2	-	TRBV7-2	TRBJ2-3
CSASMREGYEQYF	TGCAGTGCTAGTATGCGGGAGGGCTACGAGCAGTACTTC	TRBD2	few	TRBV20-1	TRBJ2-7
CASSPRVAGFSSTDTQYF	TGTGCCAGCAGCCCCCGGGTAGCGGGGTTTTCTAGCACAGATACGCAGTATTTT	TRBD2	-	TRBV9	TRBJ2-3
CASSLAQRGSNEQFF	TGTGCCAGCAGCTTAGCGCAACGCGGGAGCAATGAGCAGTTCTTC	TRBD2	few	TRBV7-2	TRBJ2-1
CASSDGGRGNNSPLHF	TGTGCCAGCAGCGACGGAGGACGGGGGAATAATTCACCCCTCCACTTT	-	-	TRBV7-9	TRBJ1-6
CSAKQTGPETQYF	TGCAGTGCAAAACAGACAGGCCCGGAGACCCAGTACTTC	-	-	TRBV20-1	TRBJ2-5
CASSQVRGRVETQYF	TGCGCCAGCAGCCAAGTTCGGGGGCGGGTGGAGACCCAGTACTTC	-	-	TRBV4-1	TRBJ2-5
CASSFPTANYGYTF	TGTGCCAGCAGTTTCCCGACGGCTAACTATGGCTACACCTTC	-	few	TRBV6-2/TRBV6-3	TRBJ1-2
CSAHKRENANEQFF	TGCAGTGCTCATAAGCGGGAGAATGCCAATGAGCAGTTCTTC	TRBD2	-	TRBV20-1	TRBJ2-1